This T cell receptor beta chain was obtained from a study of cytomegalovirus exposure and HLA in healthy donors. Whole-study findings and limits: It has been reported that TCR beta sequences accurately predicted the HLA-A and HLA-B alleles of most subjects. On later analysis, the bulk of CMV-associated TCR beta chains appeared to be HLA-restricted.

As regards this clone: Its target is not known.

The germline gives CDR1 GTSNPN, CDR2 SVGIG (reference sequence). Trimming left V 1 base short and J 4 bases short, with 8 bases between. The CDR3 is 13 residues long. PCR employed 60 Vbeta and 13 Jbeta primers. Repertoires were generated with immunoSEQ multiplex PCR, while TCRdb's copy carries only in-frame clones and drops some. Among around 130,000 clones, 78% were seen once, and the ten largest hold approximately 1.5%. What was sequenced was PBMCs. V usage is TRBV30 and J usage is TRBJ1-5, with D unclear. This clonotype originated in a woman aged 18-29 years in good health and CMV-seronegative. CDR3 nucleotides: TGTGCCTGGAGTGCCCGGGAGAATCAGCCCCAGCATTTT. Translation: CAWSARENQPQHF.